This T cell receptor (beta chain) was retrieved from a study of T cell responses to AZD1222 COVID-19 vaccine. V was pared by 5 bases and J by 0 bases, with 7 bases of the junction left unmatched. CDR1 MNHNY and CDR2 SVGAGI come from the germline V gene (reference sequence). The CDR3 totals 16 residues. Overall study findings and caveats: In a largely white British group with more females than males, clonal diversity was possibly underestimated.

The repertoire was sequenced with immunoSEQ multiplex PCR; TCRdb's copy has only in-frame clones and lacks some. The data show over 150,000 clones, 87% seen once. For this clone: Antigen: not known.

The V gene is TRBV6-6, the J gene TRBJ2-4; 7 bases fit TRBD1. The source material was peripheral blood, sampled on day 0 of AZD1222 vaccination. The sequence came from an adult in good health. The CDR3 DNA reads TGTGCCAGCAGTCCGGACAGGTCCTTAGCCAAAAACATTCAGTACTTC. Protein sequence: CASSPDRSLAKNIQYF.